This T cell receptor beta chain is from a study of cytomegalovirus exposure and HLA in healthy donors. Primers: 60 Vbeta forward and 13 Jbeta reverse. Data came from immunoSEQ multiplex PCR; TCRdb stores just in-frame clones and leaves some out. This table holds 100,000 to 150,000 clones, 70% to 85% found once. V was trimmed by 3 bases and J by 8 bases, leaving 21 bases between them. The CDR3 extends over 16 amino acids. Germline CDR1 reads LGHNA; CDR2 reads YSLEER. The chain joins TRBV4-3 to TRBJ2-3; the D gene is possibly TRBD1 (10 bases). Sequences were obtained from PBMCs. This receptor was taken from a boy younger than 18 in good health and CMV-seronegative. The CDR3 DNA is TGCGCCAGCAGCCAGCCGACAGGGGGCGGGGGGGGTACGCAGTATTTT. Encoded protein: CASSQPTGGGGGTQYF.